This T cell receptor (beta chain) appears in the sequencing data of a study of cytomegalovirus exposure and HLA in healthy donors. General study results and limits: Reports described diagnosis of cytomegalovirus status by the classifier as highly specific and sensitive. There were a few CMV-associated chains whose specificity for CMV antigens was confirmed in vitro. The study labeled 164 TCR beta chains cytomegalovirus-associated. Subsequent analysis revealed that first-cohort TCR clusters tended to co-occur in the roughly 120 validation repertoires.

TCRdb keeps only in-frame clones here, not all; method: immunoSEQ multiplex PCR. The sample consists of roughly 59,000 clones, around 95% of them appearing once. Turning to this clone: No antigen is known for it.

The CDR3 is 14 amino acids. The germline V gene has CDR1 SGHRS and CDR2 YFSETQ. The V and J ends lost 2 bases and 2 bases respectively, with 11 bases between them. The sequence derives from a young woman in good health and CMV-seropositive. Material: PBMCs. The chain employs TRBV5-1 and TRBJ2-7; possibly TRBD2 for D (6 bases). The CDR3 bases are TGCGCCAGCAGCTTTGGTAGCGGAACCTACGAGCAGTACTTC. The encoded protein is CASSFGSGTYEQYF. The complete variable domain, with remaining parts taken from reference TRBV5-1 and TRBJ2-7, reads KAGVTQTPRYLIKTRGQQVTLSCSPISGHRSVSWYQQTPGQGLQFLFEYFSETQRNKGNFPGRFSGRQFSNSRSEMNVSTLELGDSALYLCASSFGSGTYEQYFGPGTRLTVT.